Here is one T cell receptor (beta chain) with its context. Its antigen is currently unknown. This specimen comes from a study of OX40 agonist ivuxolimab in advanced cancers. Study at large: Prior checkpoint blockade (anti-PD-1, anti-PD-L1 or anti-CTLA-4) was permitted; around 37% had it. Findings and limits, study-wide: CD8+ T cells showed, on average, more clonal expansion than CD4+ cells.

V shed 5 bases and J shed 6 bases, with 14 bases lying between them. The CDR3 runs 15 residues. The germline V gene encodes CDR1 MNHEY and CDR2 SMNVEV (reference sequence). Generated by immunoSEQ multiplex PCR, the TCRdb table keeps only in-frame clones and is missing some. This sample yields over 70,000 clones, of which about 86% are seen a single time; roughly 1.6% belongs to the top ten. This receptor was identified in an adult with an advanced solid tumor such as melanoma, head and neck, liver or kidney cancer. Sequenced here: CD4+ or CD8+ T cells sorted from blood, sampled in a trial of the OX40 agonist ivuxolimab. The J gene is TRBJ1-6, the V gene TRBV27, with D possibly matching TRBD1 (5 bases). The CDR3 DNA follows: TGTGCCAGCAGTGGCCCCGGTGGGGGTAATTCACCCCTCCACTTT. It is translated as CASSGPGGGNSPLHF.